This T cell receptor beta chain emerged from a study of OX40 agonist ivuxolimab in advanced cancers. In terms of the full investigation: The costimulatory receptor OX40 (CD134) was targeted by ivuxolimab, a fully human IgG2 agonistic monoclonal antibody. The paper describes the monotherapy dose-escalation part (N = 52 patients) of the phase I trial of ivuxolimab. Intravenous ivuxolimab was administered to patients every 2 weeks at six dose levels: 0.01, 0.1, 0.3, 1.5, 3 and 10 mg/kg. Partial responses occurred in three dose-escalation patients: two with cutaneous melanoma and one with hepatocellular carcinoma. Among the roughly 52 dose-escalation patients, some 19 had hepatocellular carcinoma, roughly 15 melanoma, 9 renal cell carcinoma and 9 head and neck cancer. A male proportion of around 81% and a mean age of roughly 55 years, ranging from about 23 to 90, were recorded for the dose-escalation cohort. The purpose of peripheral TCRbeta sequencing was to test whether ivuxolimab changed TCR sequence diversity and led to clonal T-cell expansion. Prior anti-PD-1, anti-PD-L1 or anti-CTLA-4 therapy was permitted, and checkpoint inhibitors had been received by roughly 42% of dose-escalation patients.

Regarding this clone: Its antigen specificity is not known. At one of its ends the junction is not consistent with the germline gene, which may arise from a read error.

CDR1 SGHAT and CDR2 FQNNGV were looked up in the germline V gene. Inclusive of the bounding cysteine and phenylalanine, the CDR3 is 14 residues long. Only CDR3 DNA remains: 42 bases, in frame from the first base. Genomic DNA was extracted from sorted cells for sequencing of the TCRbeta CDR3 region. The immunoSEQ Assay was used to sequence the TCRbeta CDR3 regions. In its TCRdb copy, this immuneACCESS table keeps in-frame sequences only and misses some clones. Where compared with another copy, unresolved V genes explain less than half of these, and the others have no known cause. In all, the sample holds around 83,000 clones, and 91% of those were seen once. Of the sample, 2% to 2.5% is held by the ten largest clones. The trial excluded patients who had a history of autoimmune disease or who were on systemic immunosuppression. In every dose cohort, peripheral blood was drawn for TCR sequencing at baseline, cycle 4 day 1, and cycle 7 day 1. The samples were drawn from a first-in-human, open-label, multicenter phase I dose-escalation trial of ivuxolimab. The trial enrolled adults with locally advanced or metastatic head and neck squamous cell, hepatocellular, melanoma or renal cell carcinoma. Before TCR sequencing, CD4+ T cells and CD8+ T cells were sorted from peripheral blood as separate populations.

Results and caveats for the whole study, not just this receptor: The antigen specificity of the peripheral T cells that underwent clonal expansion was not determined. At doses of 0.1 to 3.0 mg/kg, clonal expansion of both CD4+ and CD8+ T cells in blood was seen between baseline and week 6. Low levels of normalized T-cell clonal expansion were also shown by some nonresponding patients. In the 0.1-3.0 mg/kg groups, partial responders had among the lowest normalized peripheral clonal expansion, particularly in CD8+ T cells. After ivuxolimab, more expanded clones were found on average in CD8+ T cells than in CD4+ T cells.

Recombination joined TRBV11-2 with TRBJ2-7; 7 junctional bases match TRBD1. Here the sequenced sample was CD4+ or CD8+ T cells sorted from blood, taken in a trial of the OX40 agonist ivuxolimab. This TCR came from an adult with an advanced solid tumor such as melanoma, head and neck, liver or kidney cancer. The base sequence is TGTGCCAGCACCTTAACAGGGGCGGAGAACGAGCAGTACTTC. Translated, this is CASTLTGAENEQYF.